This T cell receptor beta chain was sequenced during a study of T-cell reconstitution after alpha-beta-depleted transplantation in children. Points from the study as a whole: T-cell counts and diversity at one year following transplant were attributed mainly to newly produced T cells.

A library of TCRbeta sequences, prepared with unique molecular identifiers, was generated. TCRdb called the PCR reads again in MiXCR, with one record for every CDR3 protein. The sample lists some 550,000 distinct CDR3 sequences, approximately 22% seen once, with 11% to 15% in the top ten. Trimming pared 5 bases from V and 8 bases from J, leaving 7 bases between. The CDR3 covers 11 residues. A word on this clonotype: Its antigen is unidentified.

Source: PBMCs, mostly from graft donor cells, taken 360 days after TCRalphabeta/CD19-depleted stem cell transplant. The chain combines TRBV12-3 or TRBV12-4 with TRBJ2-1; D ambiguous. The TCR sequence derives from a boy less than two years old who had a stem cell transplant for acute myeloid leukemia, so the T cells may come from the graft donor. CDR3 nucleotides: TGTGCCAGCAGTGCGTTCCATGAGCAGTTCTTC. As protein: CASSAFHEQFF.